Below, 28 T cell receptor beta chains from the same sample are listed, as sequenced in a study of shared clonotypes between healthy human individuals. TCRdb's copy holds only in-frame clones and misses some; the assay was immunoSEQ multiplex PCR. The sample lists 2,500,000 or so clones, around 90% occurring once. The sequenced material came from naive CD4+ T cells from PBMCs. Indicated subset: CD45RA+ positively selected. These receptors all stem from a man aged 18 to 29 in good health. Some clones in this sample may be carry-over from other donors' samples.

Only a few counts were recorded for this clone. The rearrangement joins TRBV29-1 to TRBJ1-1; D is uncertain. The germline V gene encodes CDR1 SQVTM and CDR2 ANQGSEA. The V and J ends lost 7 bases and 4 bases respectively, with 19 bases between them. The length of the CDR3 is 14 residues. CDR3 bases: TGCAGCGCCATCGTGAGCCTCGACCTCACTGAAGCTTTCTTT. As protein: CSAIVSLDLTEAFF.

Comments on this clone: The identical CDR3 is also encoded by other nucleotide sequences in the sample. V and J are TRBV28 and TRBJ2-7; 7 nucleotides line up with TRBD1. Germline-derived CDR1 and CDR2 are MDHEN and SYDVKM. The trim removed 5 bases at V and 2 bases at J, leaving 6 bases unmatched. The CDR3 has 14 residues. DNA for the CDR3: TGTGCCAGCAGTCTCGGGACAGTAACCTACGAGCAGTACTTC. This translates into CASSLGTVTYEQYF.

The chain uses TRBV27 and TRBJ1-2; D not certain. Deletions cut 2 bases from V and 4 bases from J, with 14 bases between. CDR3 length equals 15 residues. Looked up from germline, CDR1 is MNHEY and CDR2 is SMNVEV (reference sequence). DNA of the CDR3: TGTGCCAGCAGTTTAGACGCAGGATCTGTCTATGGCTACACCTTC. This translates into CASSLDAGSVYGYTF.

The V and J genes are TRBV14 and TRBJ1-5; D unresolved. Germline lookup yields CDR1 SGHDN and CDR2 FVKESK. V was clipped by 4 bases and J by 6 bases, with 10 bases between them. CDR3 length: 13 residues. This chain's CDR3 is CASSRGLGQPQHF. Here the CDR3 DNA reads TGTGCCAGCAGCCGAGGGCTGGGTCAGCCCCAGCATTTT.

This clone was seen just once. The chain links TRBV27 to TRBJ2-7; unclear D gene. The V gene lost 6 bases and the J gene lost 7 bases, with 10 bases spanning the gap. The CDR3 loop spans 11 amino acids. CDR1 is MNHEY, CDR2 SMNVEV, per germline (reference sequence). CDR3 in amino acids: CASRGSGEQYF. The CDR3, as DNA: TGTGCCAGCAGGGGGTCTGGGGAGCAGTACTTC.

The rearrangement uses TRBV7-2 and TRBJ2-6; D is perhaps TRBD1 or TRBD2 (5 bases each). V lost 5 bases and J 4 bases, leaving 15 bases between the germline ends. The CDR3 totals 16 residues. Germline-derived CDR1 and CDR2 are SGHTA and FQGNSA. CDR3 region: CASSPYLRGGANVLTF. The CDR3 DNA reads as TGTGCCAGCAGCCCCTATTTGAGGGGAGGGGCCAACGTCCTGACTTTC.

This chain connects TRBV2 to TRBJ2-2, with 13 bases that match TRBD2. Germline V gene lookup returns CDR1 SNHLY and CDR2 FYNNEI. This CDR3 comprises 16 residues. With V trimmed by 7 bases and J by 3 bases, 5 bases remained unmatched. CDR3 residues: CASKLTSGRDTGELFF. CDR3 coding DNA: TGTGCCAGCAAGTTAACTAGCGGGAGGGACACCGGGGAGCTGTTTTTT.

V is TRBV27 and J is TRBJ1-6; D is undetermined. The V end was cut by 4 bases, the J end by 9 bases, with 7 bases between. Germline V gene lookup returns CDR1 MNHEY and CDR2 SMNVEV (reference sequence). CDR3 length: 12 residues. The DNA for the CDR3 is TGTGCCAGCAGTTATCGACTTTCACCCCTCCACTTT. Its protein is CASSYRLSPLHF.

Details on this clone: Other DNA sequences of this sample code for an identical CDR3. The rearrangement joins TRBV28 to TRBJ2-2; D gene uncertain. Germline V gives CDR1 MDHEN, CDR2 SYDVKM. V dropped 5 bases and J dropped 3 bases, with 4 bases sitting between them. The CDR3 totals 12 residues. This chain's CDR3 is CASSRYTGELFF. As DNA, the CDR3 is TGTGCCAGCAGTAGGTACACCGGGGAGCTGTTTTTT.

The CDR3, as DNA: TGTGCCAGCAGTTACCAGGACAGACAAGAGACCCAGTACTTC. This encodes CASSYQDRQETQYF. The chain is built from TRBV6-5 and TRBJ2-5; the D gene is possibly TRBD1 (6 bases). Germline assignment: CDR1 MNHEY and CDR2 SVGAGI. This CDR3 has 14 amino acids. The V end lost 2 bases, the J end lost 2 bases, and 9 bases lay between the germline ends.

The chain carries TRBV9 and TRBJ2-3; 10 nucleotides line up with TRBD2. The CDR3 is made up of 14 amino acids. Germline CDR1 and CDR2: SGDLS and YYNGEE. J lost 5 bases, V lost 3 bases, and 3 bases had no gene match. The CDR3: CASSAAGGLDTQYF. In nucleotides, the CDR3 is TGTGCCAGCAGCGCAGCGGGAGGGTTAGATACGCAGTATTTT. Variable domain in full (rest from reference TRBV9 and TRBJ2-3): DSGVTQTPKHLITATGQRVTLRCSPRSGDLSVYWYQQSLDQGLQFLIQYYNGEERAKGNILERFSAQQFPDLHSELNLSSLELGDSALYFCASSAAGGLDTQYFGPGTRLTVL.

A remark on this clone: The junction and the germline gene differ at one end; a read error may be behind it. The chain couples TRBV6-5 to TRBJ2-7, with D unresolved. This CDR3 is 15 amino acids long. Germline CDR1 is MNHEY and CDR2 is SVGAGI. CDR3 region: CASSYSRAPSNEQYF. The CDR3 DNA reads TGTGCCAGCAGTTACTCCCGGGCCCCCTCCAACGAGCAGTACTTC.

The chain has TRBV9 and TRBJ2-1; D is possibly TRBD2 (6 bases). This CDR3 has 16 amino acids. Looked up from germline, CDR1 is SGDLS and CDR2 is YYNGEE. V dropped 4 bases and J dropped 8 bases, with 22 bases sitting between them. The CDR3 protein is CASSSRGGLGLDEQFF. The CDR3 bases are TGTGCCAGCAGCTCCCGGGGCGGGCTGGGACTCGATGAGCAGTTCTTC.

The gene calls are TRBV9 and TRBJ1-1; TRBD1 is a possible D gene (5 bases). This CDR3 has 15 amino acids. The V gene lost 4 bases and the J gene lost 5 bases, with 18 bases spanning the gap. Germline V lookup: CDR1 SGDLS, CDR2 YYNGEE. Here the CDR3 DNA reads TGTGCCAGCAGCCCCCAACAGGCGGGAGGTACTGAAGCTTTCTTT. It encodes CASSPQQAGGTEAFF.

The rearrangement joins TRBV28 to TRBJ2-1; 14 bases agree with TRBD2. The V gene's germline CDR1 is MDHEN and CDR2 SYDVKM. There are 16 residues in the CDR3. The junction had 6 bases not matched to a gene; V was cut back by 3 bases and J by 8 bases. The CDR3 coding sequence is TGTGCCAGCAGTTTGTCGACTAGCGGGAGGGGGCATGAGCAGTTCTTC. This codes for CASSLSTSGRGHEQFF.

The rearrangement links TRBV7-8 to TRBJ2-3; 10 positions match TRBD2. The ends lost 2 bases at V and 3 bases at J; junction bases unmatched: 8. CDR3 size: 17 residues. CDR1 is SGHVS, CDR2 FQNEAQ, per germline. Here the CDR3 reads CASSLKSSGRPTDTQYF. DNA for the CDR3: TGTGCCAGCAGCTTAAAATCTAGCGGGAGACCGACAGATACGCAGTATTTT.

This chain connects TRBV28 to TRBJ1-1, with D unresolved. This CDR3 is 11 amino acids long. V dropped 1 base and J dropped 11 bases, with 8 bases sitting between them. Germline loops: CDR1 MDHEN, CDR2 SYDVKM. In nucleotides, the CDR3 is TGTGCCAGCAGTTTATTAGGTTCGGCTTTCTTT. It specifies CASSLLGSAFF.

This CDR3 reads CASSRPGQALWNTEAFF. For the CDR3, the DNA is TGTGCCAGCAGCCGGCCGGGACAGGCCTTATGGAACACTGAAGCTTTCTTT. This chain joins TRBV11-2 and TRBJ1-1; 8 bases align to TRBD1. Germline trimming cut 5 bases from V and 1 base from J; bases unmatched to any gene: 12. Germline CDR1 and CDR2: SGHAT and FQNNGV. CDR3 length: 17 residues.

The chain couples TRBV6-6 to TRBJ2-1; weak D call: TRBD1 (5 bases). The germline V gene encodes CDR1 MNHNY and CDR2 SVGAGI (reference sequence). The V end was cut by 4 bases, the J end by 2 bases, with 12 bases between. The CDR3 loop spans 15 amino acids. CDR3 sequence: CASSSQVRTYNEQFF. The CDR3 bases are TGTGCCAGCAGTTCACAGGTTAGGACCTACAATGAGCAGTTCTTC.

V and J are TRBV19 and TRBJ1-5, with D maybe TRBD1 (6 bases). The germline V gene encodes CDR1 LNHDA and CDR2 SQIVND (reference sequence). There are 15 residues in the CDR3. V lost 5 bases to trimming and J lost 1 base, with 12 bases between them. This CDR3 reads CASSSHRASNQPQHF. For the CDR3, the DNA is TGTGCCAGTAGTTCTCACAGGGCGAGCAATCAGCCCCAGCATTTT.

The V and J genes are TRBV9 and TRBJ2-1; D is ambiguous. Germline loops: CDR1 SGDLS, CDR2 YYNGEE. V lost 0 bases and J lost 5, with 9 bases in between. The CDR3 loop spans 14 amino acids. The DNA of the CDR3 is TGTGCCAGCAGCGTAGCGGGCTGGCACAATGAGCAGTTCTTC. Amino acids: CASSVAGWHNEQFF.

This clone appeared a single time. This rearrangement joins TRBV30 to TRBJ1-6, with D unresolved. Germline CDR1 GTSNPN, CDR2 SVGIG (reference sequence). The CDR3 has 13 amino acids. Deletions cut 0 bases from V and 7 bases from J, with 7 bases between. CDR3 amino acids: CAWSVELNSPLHF. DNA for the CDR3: TGTGCCTGGAGTGTAGAACTCAATTCACCCCTCCACTTT. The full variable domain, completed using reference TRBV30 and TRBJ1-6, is SQTIHQWPATLVQPVGSPLSLECTVEGTSNPNLYWYRQAAGRGLQLLFYSVGIGQISSEVPQNLSASRPQDRQFILSSKKLLLSDSGFYLCAWSVELNSPLHFGNGTRLTVT.

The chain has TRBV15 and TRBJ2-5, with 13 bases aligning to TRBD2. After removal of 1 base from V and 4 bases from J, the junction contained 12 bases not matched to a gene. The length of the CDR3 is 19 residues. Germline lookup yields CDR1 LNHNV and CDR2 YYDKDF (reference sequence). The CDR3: CATSRGGRLGLAGVETQYF. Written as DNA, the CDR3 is TGTGCCACCAGCAGAGGCGGAAGACTCGGACTAGCGGGAGTAGAGACCCAGTACTTC.

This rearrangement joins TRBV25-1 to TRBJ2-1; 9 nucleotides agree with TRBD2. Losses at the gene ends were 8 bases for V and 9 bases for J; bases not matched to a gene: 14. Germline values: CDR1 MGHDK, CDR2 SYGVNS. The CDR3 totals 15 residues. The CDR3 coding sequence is TGTGCCAGCGGGAGACCGGGACTAGCTTTTAGTGAGCAGTTCTTC. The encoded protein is CASGRPGLAFSEQFF. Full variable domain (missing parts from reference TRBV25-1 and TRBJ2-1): EADIYQTPRYLVIGTGKKITLECSQTMGHDKMYWYQQDPGMELHLIHYSYGVNSTEKGDLSSESTVSRIRTEHFPLTLESARPSHTSQYLCASGRPGLAFSEQFFGPGTRLTVL.

CDR3 bases: TGTGCCAGCAGCCACCATAAAGCGGGAGCCTACGAGCAGTACTTC. This translates into CASSHHKAGAYEQYF. The gene calls are TRBV27 and TRBJ2-7, with 8 bases matching TRBD2. V shed 6 bases, J shed 2 bases, and the junction held 9 bases outside the gene matches. CDR3 length: 15 residues. CDR1 MNHEY and CDR2 SMNVEV come from the germline V gene (reference sequence).

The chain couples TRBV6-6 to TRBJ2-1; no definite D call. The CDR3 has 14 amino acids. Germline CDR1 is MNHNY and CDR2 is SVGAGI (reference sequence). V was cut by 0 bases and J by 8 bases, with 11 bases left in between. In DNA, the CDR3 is TGTGCCAGCAGTTACTCGAGGCAGGAATATGAGCAGTTCTTC. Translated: CASSYSRQEYEQFF.

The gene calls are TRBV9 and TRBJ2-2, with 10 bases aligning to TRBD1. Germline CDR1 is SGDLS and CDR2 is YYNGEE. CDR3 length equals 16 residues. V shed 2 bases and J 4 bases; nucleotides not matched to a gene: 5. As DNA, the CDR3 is TGTGCCAGCAGCGTCGGGGGACAGGGGTTCACCGGGGAGCTGTTTTTT. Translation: CASSVGGQGFTGELFF.

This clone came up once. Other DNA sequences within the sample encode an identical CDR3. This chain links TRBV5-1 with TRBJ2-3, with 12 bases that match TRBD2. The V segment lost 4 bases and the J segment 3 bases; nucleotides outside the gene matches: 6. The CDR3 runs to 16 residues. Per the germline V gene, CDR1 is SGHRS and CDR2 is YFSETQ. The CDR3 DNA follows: TGCGCCAGCAGCCCCCTGACTAGCGGGAGTACAGATACGCAGTATTTT. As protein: CASSPLTSGSTDTQYF.